Presented here are 14 T cell receptor beta chains from one specimen sequenced in a study of identical twins (dated by TCRdb to the mid-2010s). The library was produced with 5' RACE. Sequencing relied on an Illumina HiSeq 2000. TCRdb took the public reads, trimmed them with fastp at Q25, ran MiXCR for clone calling and kept in-frame beta chains. Identical CDR3 proteins give one entry, which carries the most common genes and DNA. The sample table records 350,000 to 450,000 distinct CDR3 sequences; 18% of these occur just once. The ten largest make up around 10% of the sample. Sample: naive T cells sorted from blood. The cell subset or site label for this specimen denotes: cells isolated with a human naive T-cell isolation kit. The origin of the receptors is a man aged 50 or older in good health.

The V and J genes are TRBV12-3 or TRBV12-4 and TRBJ1-6; 9 bases map to TRBD1. This CDR3 contains 14 residues. The V gene end was trimmed by 6 bases and the J gene end by 9 bases; junction bases not matched to a gene: 6. In DNA form, the CDR3 reads TGTGCCAGCAGACCAGACAGGGGGAGTTCACCCCTCCACTTT. This gives the protein CASRPDRGSSPLHF.

This rearrangement joins TRBV15 to TRBJ2-1; D is unresolved. Trimming pared 5 bases from V and 8 bases from J, leaving 10 bases between. The CDR3 extends over 12 amino acids. Germline values: CDR1 LNHNV, CDR2 YYDKDF (reference sequence). CDR3 amino acids: CATSWSHDEQFF. The CDR3 nucleotides read TGTGCCACCAGCTGGTCGCACGATGAGCAGTTCTTC.

The rearrangement uses TRBV20-1 and TRBJ2-7; 7 bases agree with TRBD2. CDR1 and CDR2 from the germline V gene are DFQATT and SNEGSKA (reference sequence). V was clipped by 4 bases and J by 1 base; unmatched bases: 7. The CDR3 length is 14 residues. The chain's CDR3 is CSANGLVGSYEQYF. DNA of the CDR3: TGCAGTGCTAACGGACTAGTCGGGTCCTACGAGCAGTACTTC.

This clonotype was seen a handful of times. This chain links TRBV5-1 with TRBJ2-2; D remains ambiguous. The ends were cut back, 2 bases at V and 2 bases at J, with 10 bases in the middle. Germline V gives CDR1 SGHRS, CDR2 YFSETQ. CDR3 length equals 15 residues. The CDR3 DNA is TGCGCCAGCAGCTTCCCCTACTCCAACACCGGGGAGCTGTTTTTT. It codes for CASSFPYSNTGELFF.

This clonotype was counted a few times. This chain links TRBV4-2 with TRBJ2-2; 9 positions match TRBD1. Germline assignment: CDR1 LGHNA and CDR2 YNFKEQ. The V segment lost 8 bases and the J segment 3 bases; nucleotides outside the gene matches: 4. CDR3 length equals 14 residues. The CDR3 here is CASDRDRDTGELFF. The CDR3 bases are TGTGCCAGCGACCGGGACAGGGACACCGGGGAGCTGTTTTTT.

This clonotype was observed a handful of times. The chain has TRBV20-1 and TRBJ2-3; 8 bases map to TRBD1. Germline V gene lookup returns CDR1 DFQATT and CDR2 SNEGSKA (reference sequence). V lost 5 bases to trimming and J lost 5 bases; unmatched junction nucleotides: 12. The CDR3 has 15 residues. The CDR3 spells CSALTPDRAKDTQYF. CDR3 nucleotide sequence: TGCAGTGCTCTCACCCCGGACAGGGCTAAAGATACGCAGTATTTT.

This clonotype was detected only a few times. The CDR3 loop reads CASSLLQGYEQYF. The CDR3 DNA reads as TGTGCCAGCAGTTTACTACAGGGCTACGAGCAGTACTTC. The J gene is TRBJ2-7, the V gene TRBV27, with D possibly TRBD1 on 6 matching bases. Germline CDR1 MNHEY, CDR2 SMNVEV (reference sequence). Trimming took off 2 bases at V and 3 bases at J, with 8 bases between the two ends. The CDR3 extends over 13 amino acids.

This clonotype occurred many times. The V gene is TRBV19, the J gene TRBJ2-7, with D possibly TRBD2 on 5 matching bases. CDR1 and CDR2 (germline): LNHDA, SQIVND (reference sequence). CDR3 length equals 13 residues. V was trimmed by 4 bases and J by 0 bases, leaving 7 bases between them. This CDR3 reads CASSRGSSYEQYF. The CDR3 DNA sequence: TGTGCCAGTAGTAGAGGGAGCTCCTACGAGCAGTACTTC.

As concerns this clonotype: One junction end disagrees with the germline gene, perhaps due to a read error. The chain is built from TRBV2 and TRBJ1-2; D possibly corresponds to TRBD1 (5 bases). CDR1 and CDR2 from the germline V gene are SNHLY and FYNNEI. CDR3 size: 11 residues. DNA of the CDR3: TGTGCCAGCAGTCCTGACCGGGACGTCTCCTTC. Translation: CASSPDRDVSF.

This chain links TRBV5-1 with TRBJ2-1, with a tentative D call TRBD2 (7 bases). The CDR3 covers 18 residues. Germline V gene data show CDR1 as SGHRS and CDR2 as YFSETQ. Trimming cost V 1 base and J 0 bases, with 17 bases left between them. DNA of the CDR3: TGCGCCAGCAGCTTGCGGGCGGGGGCCCCCCTCTCCTACAATGAGCAGTTCTTC. Translated: CASSLRAGAPLSYNEQFF.

A few counts support this clonotype. V usage is TRBV20-1 and J usage is TRBJ2-7; D is unresolved. Per germline, CDR1 DFQATT and CDR2 SNEGSKA (reference sequence). The CDR3 runs to 14 residues. Trimming took off 1 base at V and 2 bases at J, with 12 bases between the two ends. As DNA, the CDR3 is TGCAGTGCTAGAGGTCCCTCTGCCACCTACGAGCAGTACTTC. Translated: CSARGPSATYEQYF.

This clonotype turned up a few times. This chain joins TRBV5-1 and TRBJ2-1; TRBD2 matches at 11 bases. After removal of 1 base from V and 4 bases from J, the junction contained 7 bases not matched to a gene. The CDR3 totals 17 residues. Looked up from germline, CDR1 is SGHRS and CDR2 is YFSETQ. The CDR3 protein is CASSLSSGREYYNEQFF. The CDR3 DNA follows: TGCGCCAGCAGCTTGAGTAGCGGGAGGGAATATTACAATGAGCAGTTCTTC.

In its sample, this clonotype was seen a few times. This chain uses TRBV5-1 with TRBJ2-2, with D maybe TRBD1 (5 bases). V lost 1 base and J 3 bases, leaving 13 bases between the germline ends. Germline CDR1 is SGHRS and CDR2 is YFSETQ. This CDR3 contains 16 residues. The CDR3 here is CASSLSGWFDTGELFF. CDR3 nucleotides: TGCGCCAGCAGCTTGTCAGGGTGGTTCGACACCGGGGAGCTGTTTTTT.

This clonotype was counted ten times or more. The gene calls are TRBV10-3 and TRBJ2-7; D ambiguous. Looked up from germline, CDR1 is ENHRY and CDR2 is SYGVKD. The length of the CDR3 is 13 residues. The V end was cut by 4 bases, the J end by 7 bases, with 14 bases between. CDR3 nucleotides: TGTGCCATCAGTGGCGACCCTGTGGGGGAGCAGTACTTC. Protein product: CAISGDPVGEQYF.